This is a list of T cell receptor beta chains from one sample in a study of blood T cell repertoires in COVID-19. Assay used: immunoSEQ multiplex PCR; TCRdb lists only in-frame clones, some missing. The sample shows about 440,000 clones, around nine tenths of them seen only once. Sequencing was carried out using peripheral blood. The receptor set was obtained from a woman aged 25 to 45 with acute or convalescent COVID-19. CDR3s include the opening cysteine and the closing phenylalanine or tryptophan. A D gene is named only where the DNA matches it firmly. Size tells how often a clone was seen (once, few, many) or the class of an expanded clone, and some rows leave it out.

v_gene	abundance	d_gene	j_gene	CDR3aa	CDR3nt
TRBV7-9	-	-	TRBJ2-7	CASSVSGSYEQYF	TGTGCCAGCAGCGTGAGTGGCTCCTACGAGCAGTACTTC
TRBV19	-	-	TRBJ1-2	CASRGGPAGYTF	TGTGCCAGTAGGGGGGGGCCGGCTGGCTACACCTTC
TRBV4-1	many	TRBD1	TRBJ2-2	CASSSNRGVDTGELFF	TGCGCCAGCAGTTCTAACAGGGGCGTCGACACCGGGGAGCTGTTTTTT
TRBV6-6	-	TRBD1	TRBJ1-3	CASSSTGQRRGNTIYF	TGTGCCAGCAGTTCAACGGGACAGCGCCGTGGAAACACCATATATTTT
TRBV3-1/TRBV3-2	-	-	TRBJ2-3	CASSHGVRGSLTDTQYF	TGTGCCAGCAGCCACGGGGTTCGGGGGTCCCTCACAGATACGCAGTATTTT
TRBV7-3	-	TRBD2	TRBJ2-1	CASSLSGAGAEQFF	TGTGCCAGCAGCTTAAGCGGAGCGGGGGCCGAGCAGTTCTTC
TRBV5-6	-	-	TRBJ2-3	CASSLGRGTSTDTQYF	TGTGCCAGCAGCTTGGGGCGCGGGACTAGCACAGATACGCAGTATTTT
TRBV3-1/TRBV3-2	few	-	TRBJ2-1	CASSQGSSGAGNEQFF	TGTGCCAGCAGCCAAGGGTCCAGTGGGGCCGGCAATGAGCAGTTCTTC
TRBV3-1/TRBV3-2	once	-	TRBJ1-1	CASSQDRGAFF	TGTGCCAGCAGCCAAGATCGGGGAGCTTTCTTT
TRBV5-8	-	-	TRBJ1-6	CASSFSTQGNSPLHF	TGTGCCAGCAGCTTTTCTACACAGGGCAATTCACCCCTCCACTTT
TRBV2	-	TRBD1	TRBJ1-3	CASSKQGANGNTIYF	TGTGCCAGCAGTAAACAGGGGGCAAATGGAAACACCATATATTTT
TRBV28	-	TRBD2	TRBJ2-3	CASSLAGGLAPDTQYF	TGTGCCAGCAGTTTGGCGGGGGGGCTAGCCCCAGATACGCAGTATTTT
TRBV4-2	-	-	TRBJ1-1	CASSQEPADTEAFF	TGTGCCAGCAGCCAAGAACCTGCGGACACTGAAGCTTTCTTT
TRBV5-1	-	TRBD2	TRBJ2-4	CASSFGGAKNIQYF	TGCGCCAGCAGCTTCGGGGGGGCCAAAAACATTCAGTACTTC
TRBV5-1	once	-	TRBJ2-2	CASNQGSYTGELFF	TGCGCCAGCAATCAGGGCTCGTACACCGGGGAGCTGTTTTTT
TRBV5-8	-	-	TRBJ2-3	CASSPRDAYTDTQYF	TGTGCCAGCAGCCCGCGGGACGCCTACACAGATACGCAGTATTTT
TRBV12-5	-	-	TRBJ2-5	CASGSRVWSQKQETQYF	TGTGCTAGTGGTTCCCGGGTTTGGAGCCAGAAACAAGAGACCCAGTACTTC
TRBV7-3	-	TRBD1	TRBJ1-2	CASNWTGVLGYTF	TGTGCCAGCAACTGGACAGGGGTGTTGGGCTACACCTTC
TRBV2	once	TRBD2	TRBJ2-1	CATTRLAGGKSYNEQFF	TGTGCCACCACCCGACTAGCGGGGGGGAAATCCTACAATGAGCAGTTCTTC
TRBV13	-	TRBD2	TRBJ2-7	CASSTAPSGVNEQYF	TGTGCCAGCAGCACCGCTCCTAGCGGGGTTAACGAGCAGTACTTC
TRBV5-6	once	-	TRBJ1-1	CASSLTGDTEAFF	TGTGCCAGCAGCTTGACCGGGGACACTGAAGCTTTCTTT
TRBV10-2	-	-	TRBJ1-5	CASSEAGQPQHF	TGCGCCAGCAGTGAGGCAGGCCAGCCCCAGCATTTT
TRBV18	-	-	TRBJ2-1	CASSPPQFDNEQFF	TGTGCCAGCTCACCACCTCAATTTGACAATGAGCAGTTCTTC
TRBV28	-	-	TRBJ2-5	CASSQRDSPSKWTQYF	TGTGCCAGCAGCCAACGGGACTCCCCCAGTAAATGGACCCAGTACTTC
TRBV25-1	-	-	TRBJ2-3	CASSDLGTDTQYF	TGTGCCAGCAGTGACCTAGGTACAGATACGCAGTATTTT
TRBV11-2	few	-	TRBJ2-2	CASSQRGPTGGELFF	TGTGCCAGCAGTCAACGGGGCCCGACAGGCGGGGAGCTGTTTTTT
TRBV10-3	-	TRBD1	TRBJ1-6	CAISEGDRGDNSPLHF	TGTGCCATCAGTGAGGGGGACAGGGGTGACAATTCACCCCTCCACTTT
TRBV7-9	-	-	TRBJ2-2	CASRAFWRQDPTGELFF	TGTGCCAGCAGGGCCTTTTGGAGACAGGACCCCACCGGGGAGCTGTTTTTT
TRBV24-1	-	-	TRBJ2-3	CATSDLGQYTQYF	TGTGCCACCAGTGATTTGGGACAGTATACGCAGTATTTT
TRBV4-1	-	TRBD1	TRBJ1-6	CASSSRDSDNSPLHF	TGCGCCAGCAGCTCTAGGGACAGCGATAATTCACCCCTCCACTTT
TRBV19	-	TRBD1	TRBJ1-4	CASSIPGQGDEKLFF	TGTGCCAGTAGTATCCCGGGACAGGGAGATGAAAAACTGTTTTTT
TRBV2	-	-	TRBJ2-5	CASSVRLQETQYF	TGTGCCAGCAGTGTCCGACTTCAAGAGACCCAGTACTTC
TRBV7-2	-	-	TRBJ2-3	CASSLQGTDTQYF	TGTGCCAGCAGCTTACAGGGCACAGATACGCAGTATTTT
TRBV10-1	-	TRBD2	TRBJ2-5	CASSAGVNQETQYF	TGCGCCAGTTCCGCGGGAGTAAACCAAGAGACCCAGTACTTC
TRBV7-9	-	-	TRBJ2-2	CASSRAVTGNTGELFF	TGTGCCAGCAGCCGGGCGGTGACAGGGAACACCGGGGAGCTGTTTTTT
TRBV6-1	-	-	TRBJ2-7	CATRQATSYEQYF	TGTGCCACTCGACAGGCAACCTCCTACGAGCAGTACTTC
TRBV10-3	-	TRBD1	TRBJ2-1	CAITTGGYNEQFF	TGTGCCATCACGACAGGGGGTTACAATGAGCAGTTCTTC
TRBV11-2	-	TRBD1	TRBJ1-1	CASSTTGENTEAFF	TGTGCCAGCAGCACGACAGGGGAAAACACTGAAGCTTTCTTT
TRBV4-1	-	-	TRBJ1-6	CASSHHIPGWSSPLHF	TGCGCCAGCAGCCACCATATTCCAGGGTGGAGTTCACCCCTCCACTTT
TRBV6-6	-	-	TRBJ1-4	CASSYTSAGVGEKLFF	TGTGCCAGCAGTTACACGAGCGCAGGGGTAGGAGAAAAACTGTTTTTT
TRBV25-1	-	TRBD1	TRBJ2-2	CAGQGWTGELFF	TGTGCAGGACAGGGATGGACCGGGGAGCTGTTTTTT
TRBV9	-	-	TRBJ2-1	CASSVGTGNEQFF	TGTGCCAGCAGCGTAGGGACTGGAAATGAGCAGTTCTTC
TRBV6-2/TRBV6-3	-	TRBD1	TRBJ1-5	CASSYYSTGGVQPQHF	TGTGCCAGCAGTTATTACTCTACAGGGGGCGTTCAGCCCCAGCATTTT
TRBV9	-	-	TRBJ1-2	CASSVGSGESYGYTF	TGTGCCAGCAGCGTAGGCTCGGGGGAGAGCTATGGCTACACCTTC
TRBV9	-	-	TRBJ2-3	CASSVEEGRITDTQYF	TGTGCCAGCAGCGTAGAAGAGGGTCGCATCACAGATACGCAGTATTTT
TRBV27	-	TRBD2	TRBJ2-5	CASSLEAGGQETQYF	TGTGCCAGCAGTTTAGAGGCGGGGGGGCAAGAGACCCAGTACTTC
TRBV19	-	-	TRBJ2-3	CASGELGLLTDTQYF	TGTGCCAGTGGGGAATTGGGACTTCTGACAGATACGCAGTATTTT
TRBV6-5	-	-	TRBJ2-1	CASSYTRPYLGNEQFF	TGTGCCAGCAGTTACACTAGGCCTTATCTGGGCAATGAGCAGTTCTTC
TRBV5-5	-	-	TRBJ1-2	CASSLDSLHYGYTF	TGTGCCAGCAGCTTGGACAGTTTACACTATGGCTACACCTTC
TRBV28	-	-	TRBJ1-5	CASSQWGSGGNQPQHF	TGTGCCAGCAGTCAATGGGGATCCGGGGGCAATCAGCCCCAGCATTTT
TRBV12-3/TRBV12-4	-	TRBD2	TRBJ2-7	CASRSAGVYEQYF	TGTGCCAGCAGGTCCGCGGGGGTCTACGAGCAGTACTTC
TRBV2	-	TRBD2	TRBJ2-3	CASSERRGSGATDTQYF	TGTGCCAGCAGTGAACGCAGGGGTAGCGGGGCCACAGATACGCAGTATTTT
TRBV24-1	-	-	TRBJ2-2	CATRTGTTGELFF	TGTGCCACCAGGACAGGCACCACCGGGGAGCTGTTTTTT
TRBV14	-	-	TRBJ1-2	CASSQDRRGSNYGYTF	TGTGCCAGCAGCCAAGATCGCAGGGGCTCAAACTATGGCTACACCTTC
TRBV5-4	-	-	TRBJ2-5	CASSSGPTGETQYF	TGTGCCAGCAGCTCAGGACCCACGGGGGAGACCCAGTACTTC